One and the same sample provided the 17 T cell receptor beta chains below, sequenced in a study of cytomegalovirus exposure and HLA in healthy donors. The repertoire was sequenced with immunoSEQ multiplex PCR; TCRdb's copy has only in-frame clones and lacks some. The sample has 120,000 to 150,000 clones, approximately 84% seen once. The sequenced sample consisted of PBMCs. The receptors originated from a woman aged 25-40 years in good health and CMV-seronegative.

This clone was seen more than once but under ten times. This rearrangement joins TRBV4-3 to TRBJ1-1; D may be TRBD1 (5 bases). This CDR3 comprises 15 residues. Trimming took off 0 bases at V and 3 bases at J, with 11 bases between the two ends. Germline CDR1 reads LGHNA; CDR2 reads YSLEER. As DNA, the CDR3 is TGCGCCAGCAGCCAAGAGCTGGGGACTTACACTGAAGCTTTCTTT. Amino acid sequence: CASSQELGTYTEAFF.

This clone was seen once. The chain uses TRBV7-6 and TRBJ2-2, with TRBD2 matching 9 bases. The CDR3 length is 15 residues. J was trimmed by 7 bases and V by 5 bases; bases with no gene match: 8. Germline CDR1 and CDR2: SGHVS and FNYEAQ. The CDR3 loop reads CASSPRGGQNGELFF. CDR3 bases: TGTGCCAGCAGCCCGCGGGGGGGCCAGAACGGGGAGCTGTTTTTT.

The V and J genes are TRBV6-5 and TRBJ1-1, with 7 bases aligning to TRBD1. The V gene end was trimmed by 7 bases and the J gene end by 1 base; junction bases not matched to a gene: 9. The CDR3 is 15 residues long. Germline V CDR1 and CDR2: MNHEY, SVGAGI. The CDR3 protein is CASNRPGGRNTEAFF. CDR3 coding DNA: TGTGCCAGCAATCGTCCAGGGGGGAGGAACACTGAAGCTTTCTTT.

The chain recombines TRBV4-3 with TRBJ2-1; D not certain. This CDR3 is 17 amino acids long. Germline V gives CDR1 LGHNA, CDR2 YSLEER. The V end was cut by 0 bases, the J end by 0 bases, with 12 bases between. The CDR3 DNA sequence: TGCGCCAGCAGCCAAGAGACGGGTCAAAGCTCCTACAATGAGCAGTTCTTC. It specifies CASSQETGQSSYNEQFF.

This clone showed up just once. The CDR3 region is CASLKTSRQKETQYF. CDR3 in DNA: TGTGCCAGCCTCAAAACGTCCAGACAAAAAGAGACCCAGTACTTC. This rearrangement joins TRBV7-2 to TRBJ2-5; unclear D gene. Germline-derived CDR1 and CDR2 are SGHTA and FQGNSA. The CDR3 has 15 amino acids. Trimming removed 8 bases at V and 3 bases at J, with 19 bases between.

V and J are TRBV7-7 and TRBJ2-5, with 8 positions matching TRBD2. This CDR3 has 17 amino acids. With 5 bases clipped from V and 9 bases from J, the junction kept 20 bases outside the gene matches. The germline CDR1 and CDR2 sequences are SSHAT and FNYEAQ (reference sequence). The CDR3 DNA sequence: TGTGCCAGCAGCCCCCCCATTTCGGTGCCGGGGGGGTCACCCCAGTACTTC. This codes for CASSPPISVPGGSPQYF.

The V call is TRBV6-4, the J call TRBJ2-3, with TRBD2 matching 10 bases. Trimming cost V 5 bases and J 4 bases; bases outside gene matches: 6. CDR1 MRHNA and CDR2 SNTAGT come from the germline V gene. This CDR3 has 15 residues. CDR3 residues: CASSISGGAADTQYF. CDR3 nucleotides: TGTGCCAGCAGTATAAGCGGGGGGGCCGCAGATACGCAGTATTTT.

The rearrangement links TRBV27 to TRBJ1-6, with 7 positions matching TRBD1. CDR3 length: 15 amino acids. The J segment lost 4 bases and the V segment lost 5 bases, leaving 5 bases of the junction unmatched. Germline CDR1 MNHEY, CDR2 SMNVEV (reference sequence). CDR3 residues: CASSPPGQYNSPLHF. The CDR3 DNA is TGTGCCAGCAGTCCTCCGGGACAGTATAATTCACCCCTCCACTTT.

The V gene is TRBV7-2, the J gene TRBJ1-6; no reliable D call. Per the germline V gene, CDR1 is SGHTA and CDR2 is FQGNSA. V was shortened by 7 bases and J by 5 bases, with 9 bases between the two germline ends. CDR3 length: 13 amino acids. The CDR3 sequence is CASTWSDNSPLHF. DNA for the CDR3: TGTGCCAGCACCTGGTCAGATAATTCACCCCTCCACTTT.

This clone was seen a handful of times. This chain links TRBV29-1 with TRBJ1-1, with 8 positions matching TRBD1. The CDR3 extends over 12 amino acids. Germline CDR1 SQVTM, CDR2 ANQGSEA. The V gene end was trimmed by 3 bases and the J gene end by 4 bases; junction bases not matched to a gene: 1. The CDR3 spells CSVDRGRTEAFF. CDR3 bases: TGCAGCGTTGACAGGGGGCGCACTGAAGCTTTCTTT.

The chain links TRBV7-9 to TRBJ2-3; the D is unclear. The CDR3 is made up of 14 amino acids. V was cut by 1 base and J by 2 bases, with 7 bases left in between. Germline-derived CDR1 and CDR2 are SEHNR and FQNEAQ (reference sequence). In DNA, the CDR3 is TGTGCCAGCAGCTTAGGATTAGCCACAGATACGCAGTATTTT. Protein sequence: CASSLGLATDTQYF. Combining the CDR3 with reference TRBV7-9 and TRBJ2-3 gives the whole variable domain DTGVSQNPRHKITKRGQNVTFRCDPISEHNRLYWYRQTLGQGPEFLTYFQNEAQLEKSRLLSDRFSAERPKGSFSTLEIQRTEQGDSAMYLCASSLGLATDTQYFGPGTRLTVL.

CDR3 bases: TGTGCCAGCAGCTTAAAGTCCGGGACTAGCGGGGGACGCACAGATACGCAGTATTTT. This sequence encodes CASSLKSGTSGGRTDTQYF. The V call is TRBV7-2, the J call TRBJ2-3, with 14 positions matching TRBD2. The CDR3 consists of 19 residues. Germline values: CDR1 SGHTA, CDR2 FQGNSA. V lost 2 bases, J lost 1 base, and 8 bases stayed unmatched.

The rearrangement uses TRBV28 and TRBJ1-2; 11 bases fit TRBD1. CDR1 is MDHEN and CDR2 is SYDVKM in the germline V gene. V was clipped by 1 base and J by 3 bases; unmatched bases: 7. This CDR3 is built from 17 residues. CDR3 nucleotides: TGTGCCAGCAGTTTATCCCCCGGGACAGGGGGGGACTATGGCTACACCTTC. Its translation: CASSLSPGTGGDYGYTF.

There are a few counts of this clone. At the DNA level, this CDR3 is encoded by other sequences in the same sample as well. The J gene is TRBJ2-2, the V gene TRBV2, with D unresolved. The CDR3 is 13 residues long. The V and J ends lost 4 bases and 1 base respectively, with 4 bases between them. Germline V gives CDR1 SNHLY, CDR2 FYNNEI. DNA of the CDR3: TGTGCCAGCAGTGGGCAGAACACCGGGGAGCTGTTTTTT. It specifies CASSGQNTGELFF.

CDR3 region: CASIKNTEAFF. The CDR3 DNA reads TGTGCCAGCATCAAGAACACTGAAGCTTTCTTT. This chain joins TRBV27 and TRBJ1-1; no clear D. The V end lost 7 bases, the J end lost 1 base, and 4 bases lay between the germline ends. This CDR3 comprises 11 residues. Per the germline V gene, CDR1 is MNHEY and CDR2 is SMNVEV (reference sequence).

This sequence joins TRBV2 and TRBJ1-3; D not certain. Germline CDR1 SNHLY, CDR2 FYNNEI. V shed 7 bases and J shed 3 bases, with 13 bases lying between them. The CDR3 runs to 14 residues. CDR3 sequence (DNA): TGTGCCAGCATCTCTCCCTGGCTTGGAAACACCATATATTTT. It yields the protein CASISPWLGNTIYF.

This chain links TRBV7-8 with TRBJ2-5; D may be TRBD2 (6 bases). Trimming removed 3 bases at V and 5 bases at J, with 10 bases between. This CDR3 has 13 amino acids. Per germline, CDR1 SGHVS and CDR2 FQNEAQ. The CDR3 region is CASSFGGSETQYF. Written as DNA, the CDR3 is TGTGCCAGCAGCTTTGGGGGGTCGGAGACCCAGTACTTC.